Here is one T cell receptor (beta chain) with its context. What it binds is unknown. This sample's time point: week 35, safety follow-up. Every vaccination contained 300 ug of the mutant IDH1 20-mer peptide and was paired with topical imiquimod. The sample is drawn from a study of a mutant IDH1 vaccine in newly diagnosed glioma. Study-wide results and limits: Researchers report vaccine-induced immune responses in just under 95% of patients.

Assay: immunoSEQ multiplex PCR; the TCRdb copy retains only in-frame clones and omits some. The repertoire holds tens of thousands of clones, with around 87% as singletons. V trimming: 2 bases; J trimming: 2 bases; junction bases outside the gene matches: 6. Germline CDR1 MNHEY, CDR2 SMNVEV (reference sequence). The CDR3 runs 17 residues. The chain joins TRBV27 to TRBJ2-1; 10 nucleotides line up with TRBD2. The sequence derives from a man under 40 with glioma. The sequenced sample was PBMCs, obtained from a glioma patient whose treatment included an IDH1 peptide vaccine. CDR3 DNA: TGTGCCAGCAGTTTAGTCGCTAGCGGGAGTCCCTACAATGAGCAGTTCTTC. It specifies CASSLVASGSPYNEQFF.